A single sample gave rise to the 29 T cell receptor beta chains below, sequenced in a study of T-cell reconstitution after alpha-beta-depleted transplantation in children. TCRbeta library construction was performed incorporating unique molecular identifiers. TCRdb re-called the PCR reads through MiXCR, storing one row per CDR3 protein. The table has fewer than 700,000 distinct CDR3 sequences, 10% to 15% seen once. This sample comprised PBMCs, mostly from graft donor cells, obtained 360 days after TCRalphabeta/CD19-depleted stem cell transplant. The receptor source for this set is a male patient under 18 who had a stem cell transplant for acute myeloid leukemia, so the T cells may come from the graft donor.

This sequence joins TRBV5-1 and TRBJ2-3, with a weak D call TRBD1 (5 bases). Trimming took 6 bases from V and 0 from J, leaving 8 bases between them. This CDR3 spans 13 amino acids. Looked up from germline, CDR1 is SGHRS and CDR2 is YFSETQ. In DNA form, the CDR3 reads TGCGCCAGCACCAGGGTCAGCACAGATACGCAGTATTTT. Its translation is CASTRVSTDTQYF.

In its sample, this clonotype was seen a few times. The V gene is TRBV6-5, the J gene TRBJ2-1; D is perhaps TRBD2 (6 bases). The CDR3 is 13 residues long. Trimming removed 4 bases at V and 9 bases at J, with 13 bases between. CDR1 is MNHEY, CDR2 SVGAGI, per germline. CDR3 in DNA: TGTGCCAGCAGTTCGGGACTTGGGACTGAGCAGTTCTTC. This codes for CASSSGLGTEQFF.

CDR3 nucleotide sequence: TGTGCCAGCAGCTTTGGGGCCCAAGAGACCCAGTACTTC. Translation: CASSFGAQETQYF. V is TRBV7-3 and J is TRBJ2-5, with D perhaps TRBD1 (5 bases). Trimming took 3 bases from V and 1 from J, leaving 6 bases between them. Looked up from germline, CDR1 is SGHTA and CDR2 is FQGTGA. The CDR3 runs 13 residues.

The rearrangement uses TRBV6-5 and TRBJ2-7; the match to TRBD1 covers 7 bases. Losses at the gene ends were 1 base for V and 0 bases for J; bases not matched to a gene: 6. Germline CDR1 reads MNHEY; CDR2 reads SVGAGI. The CDR3 is 16 amino acids. CDR3 sequence (DNA): TGTGCCAGCAGTTACTTAGCAGGGGGTCCCTCCTACGAGCAGTACTTC. Translation gives CASSYLAGGPSYEQYF.

This clonotype came up many times. The chain recombines TRBV14 with TRBJ2-7; perhaps TRBD2 as D (5 bases). The length of the CDR3 is 17 residues. Trimming took 1 base from V and 7 from J, leaving 23 bases between them. Germline V gene lookup returns CDR1 SGHDN and CDR2 FVKESK. The CDR3 DNA reads TGTGCCAGCAGCCAAGGTAGCTTGACTACCACCTCTCGGGAGCAGTACTTC. It is translated as CASSQGSLTTTSREQYF.

This clonotype was observed at least ten times. This rearrangement joins TRBV20-1 to TRBJ2-7; 15 positions match TRBD2. The ends lost 0 bases at V and 1 base at J; junction bases unmatched: 16. The CDR3 totals 21 residues. CDR1 DFQATT and CDR2 SNEGSKA come from the germline V gene (reference sequence). The CDR3 DNA follows: TGCAGTGCTAGAGATCCGCCGGGACTAGCGGGAGGAAACCCCTTATCCTACGAGCAGTACTTC. It is translated as CSARDPPGLAGGNPLSYEQYF.

This clonotype was observed once. The chain joins TRBV20-1 to TRBJ2-7; D might be TRBD2 (6 bases). CDR1 and CDR2 from the germline V gene are DFQATT and SNEGSKA (reference sequence). V was pared by 8 bases and J by 2 bases, with 16 bases between. The CDR3 has 13 residues. The CDR3 protein is CSPGAGMTYEQYF. The CDR3 DNA follows: TGCAGTCCAGGTGCGGGAATGACCTACGAGCAGTACTTC.

Only a few counts were recorded for this clonotype. The V gene is TRBV19, the J gene TRBJ1-1, with 8 bases identical to TRBD1. The length of the CDR3 is 16 residues. The junction had 11 bases not matched to a gene; V was cut back by 1 base and J by 7 bases. Germline-derived CDR1 and CDR2 are LNHDA and SQIVND (reference sequence). CDR3 sequence (DNA): TGTGCCAGTAGTATAGGAGGGAGCAGGGGGCGAATTGAAGCTTTCTTT. It encodes CASSIGGSRGRIEAFF.

This clonotype was counted only a few times. The chain joins TRBV6-5 to TRBJ2-5, with TRBD2 identical over 11 bases. The CDR3 loop spans 16 amino acids. The V and J ends lost 3 bases and 4 bases, in that order; junction bases with no gene match: 7. The germline V gene has CDR1 MNHEY and CDR2 SVGAGI. CDR3 coding DNA: TGTGCCAGCAGTTATCGGCTAGCGGGAGGTGGAGAGACCCAGTACTTC. Protein: CASSYRLAGGGETQYF.

The chain combines TRBV27 with TRBJ2-5; unclear D gene. From germline, CDR1 is MNHEY and CDR2 SMNVEV (reference sequence). Trimming took 10 bases from V and 13 from J, leaving 22 bases between them. The CDR3 spans 12 residues. The CDR3 DNA sequence: TGTGCCACCCGCGGAACGGGCCTGCATTGGTACTTC. This gives the protein CATRGTGLHWYF.

This clonotype has a count of ten or more. The V and J genes are TRBV5-1 and TRBJ2-5; D not certain. Germline V gives CDR1 SGHRS, CDR2 YFSETQ. V was cut by 1 base and J by 2 bases, with 12 bases left in between. The length of the CDR3 is 15 residues. The CDR3 DNA sequence: TGCGCCAGCAGCTTGTCAGTACCCACTCAAGAGACCCAGTACTTC. This sequence encodes CASSLSVPTQETQYF.

The chain recombines TRBV9 with TRBJ2-2; TRBD2 might be the D (6 bases). The V gene lost 3 bases and the J gene lost 2 bases, with 11 bases spanning the gap. The CDR3 is 15 residues long. Germline V gene lookup returns CDR1 SGDLS and CDR2 YYNGEE. The CDR3 here is CASSEGTYNTGELFF. DNA of the CDR3: TGTGCCAGCAGCGAGGGGACTTACAACACCGGGGAGCTGTTTTTT.

In its sample, this clonotype was seen many times. V and J are TRBV12-3 or TRBV12-4 and TRBJ1-1; 7 bases are a match to TRBD1. This CDR3 has 13 residues. The trim removed 4 bases at V and 5 bases at J, leaving 4 bases unmatched. The CDR3 DNA reads TGTGCCAGCAGTTCAGGGGGTAGAACTGAAGCTTTCTTT. Its protein product is CASSSGGRTEAFF.

This clonotype has a handful of counts. This chain uses TRBV28 with TRBJ2-5; D may match TRBD1 or TRBD2 (5 bases each). The CDR3 totals 16 residues. In germline, CDR1 is MDHEN, CDR2 SYDVKM. V dropped 3 bases and J dropped 4 bases, with 18 bases sitting between them. This CDR3 is CASSFGLRGARETQYF. CDR3 bases: TGTGCCAGCAGTTTTGGGTTGAGGGGCGCCCGAGAGACCCAGTACTTC.

In its sample, this clonotype was seen a few times. The genes are TRBV6-2 or TRBV6-3 and TRBJ2-1; 8 positions agree with TRBD2. The CDR3 totals 16 residues. J was trimmed by 2 bases and V by 2 bases; bases with no gene match: 5. Germline V CDR1 and CDR2: MNHEY, SVGEGT. CDR3 DNA sequence: TGTGCCAGCAGTTACGGGGCGGGAGGAACCTACAATGAGCAGTTCTTC. Translating it yields CASSYGAGGTYNEQFF.

The chain uses TRBV12-3 or TRBV12-4 and TRBJ1-5; 7 nucleotides agree with TRBD1. CDR3 length: 16 residues. Trimming took 6 bases from V and 0 from J; bases not matched to a gene: 8. The CDR3 nucleotides are TGTGCCAGCAGCCCCCCCAGGGGGTATAGCAATCAGCCCCAGCATTTT. Translated: CASSPPRGYSNQPQHF.

The table lists this clonotype with a few counts. The V gene is TRBV27, the J gene TRBJ2-7; D not certain. CDR3 length: 16 residues. CDR1 and CDR2 from the germline V gene are MNHEY and SMNVEV (reference sequence). The V end lost 6 bases, the J end lost 3 bases, and 21 bases lay between the germline ends. CDR3 amino acids: CASSHGVGSYHYEQYF. DNA for the CDR3: TGTGCCAGCAGCCATGGGGTGGGCAGTTACCACTACGAGCAGTACTTC.

This clonotype was detected only a few times. The chain is built from TRBV18 and TRBJ2-7, with a tentative D call TRBD2 (6 bases). V lost 3 bases and J 2 bases, leaving 14 bases between the germline ends. This CDR3 has 15 amino acids. CDR1 and CDR2 (germline): KGHSH, LQKENI. CDR3 nucleotides: TGTGCCAGCTCACCCCCACGCGGGATAGCCTACGAGCAGTACTTC. Translation: CASSPPRGIAYEQYF.

This clonotype was seen a few times. V usage is TRBV20-1 and J usage is TRBJ2-6; D gene uncertain. This CDR3 is built from 16 residues. The germline CDR1 and CDR2 sequences are DFQATT and SNEGSKA (reference sequence). Trimming removed 3 bases from V and 0 bases from J, with 12 bases in between. The CDR3 region has the DNA TGCAGTGCTAGGGCCTCAAGGGCCTCTGGGGCCAACGTCCTGACTTTC. It encodes CSARASRASGANVLTF.

This clonotype has a handful of counts. The V and J genes are TRBV6-1 and TRBJ2-7; 9 bases line up with TRBD2. The V gene's germline CDR1 is MNHNS and CDR2 SASEGT. The CDR3 covers 15 residues. V was clipped by 5 bases and J by 3 bases; unmatched bases: 8. CDR3 sequence: CASSRPGLANYEQYF. DNA for the CDR3: TGTGCCAGCAGTCGCCCGGGACTAGCTAACTACGAGCAGTACTTC.

This clonotype was seen many times. The rearrangement uses TRBV28 and TRBJ2-3; no clear D. Trimming cost V 1 base and J 2 bases, with 7 bases left between them. The CDR3 has 14 amino acids. Germline V gene sequence: CDR1 MDHEN, CDR2 SYDVKM. Here the CDR3 DNA reads TGTGCCAGCAGTTTATCCACCCCCACAGATACGCAGTATTTT. Translated, it gives CASSLSTPTDTQYF. The entire variable domain, with the rest obtained from reference TRBV28 and TRBJ2-3, is as follows: DVKVTQSSRYLVKRTGEKVFLECVQDMDHENMFWYRQDPGLGLRLIYFSYDVKMKEKGDIPEGYSVSREKKERFSLILESASTNQTSMYLCASSLSTPTDTQYFGPGTRLTVL.

This clonotype came up a few times. The J gene is TRBJ2-5, the V gene TRBV20-1, with 16 bases that match TRBD2. The germline V gene encodes CDR1 DFQATT and CDR2 SNEGSKA (reference sequence). There are 19 residues in the CDR3. Trimming took 3 bases from V and 5 from J; bases not matched to a gene: 15. The CDR3 region has the DNA TGCAGTGCTAGCAGAGCCCCAGGGACTAGCGGGAGGGCAGAGGAGACCCAGTACTTC. Protein sequence: CSASRAPGTSGRAEETQYF.

This clonotype was seen repeatedly, ten times or more. V usage is TRBV9 and J usage is TRBJ2-7; 9 positions match TRBD2. Trimming took 0 bases from V and 5 from J; bases not matched to a gene: 3. Germline V lookup: CDR1 SGDLS, CDR2 YYNGEE. The CDR3 has 14 residues. For the CDR3, the DNA is TGTGCCAGCAGCGTAGAGGCGGGAGGGGACGAGCAGTACTTC. Its protein is CASSVEAGGDEQYF.

A note on this clonotype: Germline is not matched at one junction end, which may reflect a read error. This chain's CDR3 is CATSHRQGNYNEQFF. CDR3 DNA: TGTGCCACCAGTCACCGCCAGGGTAACTACAATGAGCAGTTCTTC. V gene TRBV28 combines with J gene TRBJ2-1; weak D call: TRBD1 (5 bases). CDR1 MDHEN and CDR2 SYDVKM come from the germline V gene. The CDR3 length is 15 residues.

This clonotype has just a few counts. The CDR3 reads CAISLTLDEQYF. CDR3 bases: TGTGCCATCAGCCTGACCCTTGATGAGCAGTACTTC. J is TRBJ2-7 and V is TRBV10-3; D remains ambiguous. The CDR3 consists of 12 residues. V lost 6 bases to trimming and J lost 7 bases, with 13 bases between them. Germline V CDR1 and CDR2: ENHRY, SYGVKD.

In its sample, this clonotype was seen a few times. This chain connects TRBV28 to TRBJ2-3, with 8 bases identical to TRBD2. This CDR3 is 17 amino acids long. Germline V gives CDR1 MDHEN, CDR2 SYDVKM. V was pared by 4 bases and J by 1 base, with 10 bases of the junction left unmatched. CDR3 loop: CASSSTLFGGGTDTQYF. The DNA for the CDR3 is TGTGCCAGCAGTTCAACGCTATTCGGGGGGGGCACAGATACGCAGTATTTT.

V gene TRBV23-1 combines with J gene TRBJ2-2; D is unresolved. TRBV23-1 carries the ORF label, with uncertain function. Trimming pared 0 bases from V and 7 bases from J, leaving 12 bases between. The CDR3 runs to 15 residues. The CDR3 loop reads CASSQSGILGGELFF. In DNA form, the CDR3 reads TGCGCCAGCAGTCAATCGGGGATCCTCGGCGGGGAGCTGTTTTTT.

Only a few counts were recorded for this clonotype. V and J are TRBV4-3 and TRBJ2-7; a possible D gene is TRBD1 (6 bases). Germline V gives CDR1 LGHNA, CDR2 YSLEER. There are 16 residues in the CDR3. The ends were cut back, 1 base at V and 7 bases at J, with 20 bases in the middle. The CDR3 loop is CASSQGSTGHPTEQYF. In DNA form, the CDR3 reads TGCGCCAGCAGCCAAGGCTCGACAGGCCATCCTACGGAGCAGTACTTC.

This clonotype was seen a handful of times. V is TRBV5-1 and J is TRBJ2-3; a weak D match, TRBD2 (5 bases). V shed 4 bases and J shed 0 bases, with 18 bases lying between them. CDR3 size: 17 residues. The V gene's germline CDR1 is SGHRS and CDR2 YFSETQ. Written as DNA, the CDR3 is TGCGCCAGCAGCCTGGCGGGTGTGAGCTTAAGCACAGATACGCAGTATTTT. It specifies CASSLAGVSLSTDTQYF.